This paragraph covers one TCR beta chain sequence. Its target is unknown. Use of 60 Vbeta and 13 Jbeta primers characterized the PCR. The method was immunoSEQ multiplex PCR; TCRdb's version includes in-frame clones alone and lacks a portion of them. The data contain about 160,000 clones, 75% to 85% of them singletons. These data come from a study of cytomegalovirus exposure and HLA in healthy donors. Study-wide points: A later analysis associated around 17,000 TCR beta sequences with HLA alleles at a 0.05 false discovery rate. TCR beta V- and J-gene trimming was later associated with a missense DCLRE1C variant. It was likely that a cluster of highly shared sequence variants was a sequencing artifact.

V lost 3 bases and J 3 bases, leaving 11 bases between the germline ends. CDR3 size: 14 residues. CDR1 is SGHDN and CDR2 is FVKESK in the germline V gene. The rearrangement links TRBV14 to TRBJ1-1; no firm D call. The sample taken for sequencing was PBMCs. This TCR came from a girl aged 2 to 10 in good health and CMV-seropositive. The CDR3 sequence is CASSHSVRDTEAFF. In DNA, the CDR3 is TGTGCCAGCAGCCATTCCGTGAGGGACACTGAAGCTTTCTTT.